The source of this T cell receptor (beta chain) is a study of blood T cells in healthy people across ages. This clonotype appeared a few times. CDR3 length: 15 residues. A second PCR of 7 to 11 cycles used a sample-barcoded 5' primer and a J-beta primer mix. TCRdb passed the 5' RACE reads through MiXCR, listing each CDR3 protein once. The sample yields more than 450,000 distinct CDR3 sequences, over 25% seen once. These data are also associated with another study on T cells of mothers and their children.

The clonotype was recovered from a boy aged 2-9 years in good health. The J gene is TRBJ2-1, the V gene TRBV12-3 or TRBV12-4, with 9 bases identical to TRBD2. The J call may be mistaken, given a closer DNA end match to TRBJ2-7. The sample comprised blood. The CDR3 nucleotides are TGTGCCAGCAGTTTAGCGGCTAGCGGGGATTACGAGCAGTACTTC. This sequence encodes CASSLAASGDYEQYF.